Given below is one TCR beta chain in context. Its antigen remains unknown. PCR employed 60 Vbeta and 13 Jbeta primers. This table comes from immunoSEQ multiplex PCR, and its TCRdb copy is limited to in-frame clones, with some not included. The table lists about 150,000 clones, roughly 66% of them singletons. This sample is drawn from a study of cytomegalovirus exposure and HLA in healthy donors. Broader study findings: Prediction of most subjects' HLA-A and HLA-B alleles by TCR beta sequences was reportedly accurate.

The receptor comes from a woman in her late teens or twenties in good health and CMV-seronegative. The sample consisted of PBMCs.

The CDR3 reads CASSPAGGPGNTIYF. Written as DNA, the CDR3 is TGTGCCAGTAGTCCTGCAGGGGGTCCTGGAAACACCATATATTTT. The chain uses TRBV19 and TRBJ1-3; 7 bases align to TRBD1. J was trimmed by 2 bases and V by 5 bases; bases with no gene match: 6. In germline, CDR1 is LNHDA, CDR2 SQIVND (reference sequence). This CDR3 comprises 15 residues.